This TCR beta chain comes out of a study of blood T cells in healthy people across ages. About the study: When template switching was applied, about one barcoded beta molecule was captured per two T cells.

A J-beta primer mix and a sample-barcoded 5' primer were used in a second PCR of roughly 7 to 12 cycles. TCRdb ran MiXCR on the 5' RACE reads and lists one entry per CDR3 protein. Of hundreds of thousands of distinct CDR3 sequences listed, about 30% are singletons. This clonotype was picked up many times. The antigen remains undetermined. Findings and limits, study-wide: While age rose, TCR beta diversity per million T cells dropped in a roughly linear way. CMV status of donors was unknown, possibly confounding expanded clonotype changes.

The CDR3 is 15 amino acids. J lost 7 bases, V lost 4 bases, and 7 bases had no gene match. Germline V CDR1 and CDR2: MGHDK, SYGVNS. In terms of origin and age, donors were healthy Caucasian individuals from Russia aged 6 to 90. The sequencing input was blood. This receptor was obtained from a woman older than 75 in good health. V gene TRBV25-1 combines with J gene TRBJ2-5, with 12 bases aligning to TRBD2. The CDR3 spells CASSGGLAGWGTQYF. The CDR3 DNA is TGTGCCAGCAGTGGCGGACTAGCGGGGTGGGGGACCCAGTACTTC. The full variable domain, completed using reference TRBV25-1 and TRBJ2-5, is EADIYQTPRYLVIGTGKKITLECSQTMGHDKMYWYQQDPGMELHLIHYSYGVNSTEKGDLSSESTVSRIRTEHFPLTLESARPSHTSQYLCASSGGLAGWGTQYFGPGTRLLVL.